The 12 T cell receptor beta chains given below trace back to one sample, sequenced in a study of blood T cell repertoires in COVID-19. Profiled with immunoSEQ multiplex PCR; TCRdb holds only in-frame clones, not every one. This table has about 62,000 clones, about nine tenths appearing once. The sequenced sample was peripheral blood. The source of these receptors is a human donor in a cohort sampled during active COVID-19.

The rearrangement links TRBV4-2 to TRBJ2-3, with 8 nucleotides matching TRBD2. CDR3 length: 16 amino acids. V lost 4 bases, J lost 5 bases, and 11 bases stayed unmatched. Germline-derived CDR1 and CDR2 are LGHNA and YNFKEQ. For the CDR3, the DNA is TGTGCCAGCAGCCGACACCGGGAGGGAGCGGGAGATACGCAGTATTTT. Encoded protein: CASSRHREGAGDTQYF.

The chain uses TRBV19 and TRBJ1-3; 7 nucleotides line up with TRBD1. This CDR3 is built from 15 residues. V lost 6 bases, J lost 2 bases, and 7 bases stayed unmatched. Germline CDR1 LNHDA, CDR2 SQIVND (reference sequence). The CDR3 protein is CASSNTGVAGNTIYF. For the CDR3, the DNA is TGTGCCAGTAGCAACACAGGGGTTGCTGGAAACACCATATATTTT.

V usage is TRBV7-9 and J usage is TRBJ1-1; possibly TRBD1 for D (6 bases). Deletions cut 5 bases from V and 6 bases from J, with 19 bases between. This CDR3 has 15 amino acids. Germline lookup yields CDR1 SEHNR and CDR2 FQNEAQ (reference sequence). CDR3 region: CASSGTNQGTSEAFF. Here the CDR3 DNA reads TGTGCCAGCAGCGGGACCAATCAGGGGACATCTGAAGCTTTCTTT.

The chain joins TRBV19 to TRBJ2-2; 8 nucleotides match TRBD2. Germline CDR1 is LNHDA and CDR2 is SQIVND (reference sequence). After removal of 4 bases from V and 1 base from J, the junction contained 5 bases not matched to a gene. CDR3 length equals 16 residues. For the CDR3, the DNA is TGTGCCAGTAGTACCACCGGGACTAGGAACACCGGGGAGCTGTTTTTT. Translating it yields CASSTTGTRNTGELFF.

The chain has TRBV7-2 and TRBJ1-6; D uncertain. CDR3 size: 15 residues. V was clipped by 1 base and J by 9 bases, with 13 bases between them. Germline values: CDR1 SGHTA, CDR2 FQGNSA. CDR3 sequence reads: CASSLVSREGSPLHF. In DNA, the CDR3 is TGTGCCAGCAGCTTAGTTTCCCGGGAGGGTTCACCCCTCCACTTT.

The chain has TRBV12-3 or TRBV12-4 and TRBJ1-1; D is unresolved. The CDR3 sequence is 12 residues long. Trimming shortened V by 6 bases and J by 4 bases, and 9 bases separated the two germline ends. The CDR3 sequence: CASSLSGTEAFF. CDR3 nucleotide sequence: TGTGCCAGCAGCCTGAGTGGCACTGAAGCTTTCTTT.

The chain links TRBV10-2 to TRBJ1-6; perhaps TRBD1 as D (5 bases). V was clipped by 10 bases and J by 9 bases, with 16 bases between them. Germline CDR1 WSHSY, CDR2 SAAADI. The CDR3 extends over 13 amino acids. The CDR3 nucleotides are TGCGCCACTCAGGGTCCCCCGGTTTCACCCCTCCACTTT. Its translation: CATQGPPVSPLHF.

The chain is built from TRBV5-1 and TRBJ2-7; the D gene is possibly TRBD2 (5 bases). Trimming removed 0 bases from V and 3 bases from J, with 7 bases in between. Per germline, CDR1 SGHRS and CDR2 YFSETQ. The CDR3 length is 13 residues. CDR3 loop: CASSLARDYEQYF. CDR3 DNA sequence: TGCGCCAGCAGCTTGGCACGGGACTACGAGCAGTACTTC.

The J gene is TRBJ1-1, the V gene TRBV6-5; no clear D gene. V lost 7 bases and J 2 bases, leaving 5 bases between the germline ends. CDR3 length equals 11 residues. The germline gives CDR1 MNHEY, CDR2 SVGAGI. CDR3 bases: TGTGCCAGCAAAACAAACACTGAAGCTTTCTTT. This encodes CASKTNTEAFF.

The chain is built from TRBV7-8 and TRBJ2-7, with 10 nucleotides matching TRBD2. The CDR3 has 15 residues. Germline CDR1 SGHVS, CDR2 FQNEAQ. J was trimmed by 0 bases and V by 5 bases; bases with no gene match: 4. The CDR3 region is CASSVPSGSSYEQYF. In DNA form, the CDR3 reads TGTGCCAGCAGCGTACCTAGCGGGAGCTCCTACGAGCAGTACTTC. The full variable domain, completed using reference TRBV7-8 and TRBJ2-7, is GAGVSQSPRYKVAKRGQDVALRCDPISGHVSLFWYQQALGQGPEFLTYFQNEAQLDKSGLPSDRFFAERPEGSVSTLKIQRTQQEDSAVYLCASSVPSGSSYEQYFGPGTRLTVT.

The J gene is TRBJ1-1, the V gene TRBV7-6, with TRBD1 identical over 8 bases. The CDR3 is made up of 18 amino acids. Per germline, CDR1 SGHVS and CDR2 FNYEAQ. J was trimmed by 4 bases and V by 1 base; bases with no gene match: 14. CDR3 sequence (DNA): TGTGCCAGCAGCTTAGTTTGGCAGGGGGCTTTTTTTGGCACTGAAGCTTTCTTT. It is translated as CASSLVWQGAFFGTEAFF.

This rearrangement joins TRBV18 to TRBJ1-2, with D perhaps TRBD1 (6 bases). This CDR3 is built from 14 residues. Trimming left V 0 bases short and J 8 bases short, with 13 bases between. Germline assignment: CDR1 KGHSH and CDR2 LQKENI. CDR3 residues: CASSPPEQGGGYTF. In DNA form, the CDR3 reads TGTGCCAGCTCACCACCGGAACAGGGTGGAGGCTACACCTTC.